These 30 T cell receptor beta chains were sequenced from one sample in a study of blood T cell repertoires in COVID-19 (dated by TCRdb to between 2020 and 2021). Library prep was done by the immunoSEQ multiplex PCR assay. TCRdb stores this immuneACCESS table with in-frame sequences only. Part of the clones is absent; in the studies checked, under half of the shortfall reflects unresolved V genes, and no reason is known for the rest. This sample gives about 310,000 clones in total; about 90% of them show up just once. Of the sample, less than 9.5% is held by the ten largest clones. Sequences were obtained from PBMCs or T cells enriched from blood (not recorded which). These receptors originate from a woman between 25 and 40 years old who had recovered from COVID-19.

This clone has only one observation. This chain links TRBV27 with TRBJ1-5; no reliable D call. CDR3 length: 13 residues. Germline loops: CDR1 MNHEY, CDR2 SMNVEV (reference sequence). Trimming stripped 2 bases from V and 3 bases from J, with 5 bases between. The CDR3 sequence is CASSLQLNQPQHF. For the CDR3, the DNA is TGTGCCAGCAGTTTACAACTCAATCAGCCCCAGCATTTT.

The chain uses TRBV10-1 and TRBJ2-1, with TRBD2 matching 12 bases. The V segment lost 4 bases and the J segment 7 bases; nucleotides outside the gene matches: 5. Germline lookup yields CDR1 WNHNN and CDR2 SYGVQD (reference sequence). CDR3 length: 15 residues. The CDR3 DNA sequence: TGCGCCAGCAGTGTGCTAGCGGGAGGGGGAAATGAGCAGTTCTTC. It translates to CASSVLAGGGNEQFF.

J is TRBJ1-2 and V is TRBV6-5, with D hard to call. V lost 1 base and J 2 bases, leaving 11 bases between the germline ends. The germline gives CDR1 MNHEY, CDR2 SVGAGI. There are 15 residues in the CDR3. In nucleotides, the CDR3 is TGTGCCAGCAGTTACTTCGACACGCCGAACTATGGCTACACCTTC. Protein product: CASSYFDTPNYGYTF.

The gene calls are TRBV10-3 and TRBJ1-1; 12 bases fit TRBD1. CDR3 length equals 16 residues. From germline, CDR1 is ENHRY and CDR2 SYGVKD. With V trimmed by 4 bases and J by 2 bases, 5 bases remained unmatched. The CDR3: CAISGGTGGTNTEAFF. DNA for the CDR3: TGTGCCATCAGTGGTGGGACAGGGGGCACCAACACTGAAGCTTTCTTT.

CDR3 DNA: TGTGCCACTTGGAAGGGGGAGACCCAGTACTTC. It is translated as CATWKGETQYF. The rearrangement joins TRBV21-1 to TRBJ2-5; the listed D gene, TRBD1, was not tested against the DNA. TRBV21-1 represents a pseudogene. The CDR3 runs to 11 residues.

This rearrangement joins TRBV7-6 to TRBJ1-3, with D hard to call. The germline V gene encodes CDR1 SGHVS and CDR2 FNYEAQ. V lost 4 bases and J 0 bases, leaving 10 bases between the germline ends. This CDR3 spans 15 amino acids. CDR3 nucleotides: TGTGCCAGCAGCTCACAGATCCACTCTGGAAACACCATATATTTT. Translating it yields CASSSQIHSGNTIYF.

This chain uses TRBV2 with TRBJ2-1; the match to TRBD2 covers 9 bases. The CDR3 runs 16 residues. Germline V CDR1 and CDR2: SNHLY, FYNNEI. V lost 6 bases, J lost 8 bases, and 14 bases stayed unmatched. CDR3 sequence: CASSPRGASGNHEQFF. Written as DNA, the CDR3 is TGTGCCAGCAGCCCCCGCGGAGCTAGCGGGAACCATGAGCAGTTCTTC.

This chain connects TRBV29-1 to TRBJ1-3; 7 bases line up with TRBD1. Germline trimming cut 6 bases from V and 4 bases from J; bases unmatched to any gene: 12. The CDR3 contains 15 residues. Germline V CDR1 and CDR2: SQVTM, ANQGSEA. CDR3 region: CSVERVQGSGNTIYF. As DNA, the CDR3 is TGCAGCGTAGAGCGAGTACAGGGGTCGGGAAACACCATATATTTT.

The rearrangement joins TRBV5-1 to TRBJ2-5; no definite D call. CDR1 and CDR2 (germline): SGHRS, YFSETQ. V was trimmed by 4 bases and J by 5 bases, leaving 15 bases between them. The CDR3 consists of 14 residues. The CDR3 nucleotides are TGCGCCAGCAGCCTCGGGTGGGTGAGGGAGACCCAGTACTTC. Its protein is CASSLGWVRETQYF. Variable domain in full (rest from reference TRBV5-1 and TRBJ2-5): KAGVTQTPRYLIKTRGQQVTLSCSPISGHRSVSWYQQTPGQGLQFLFEYFSETQRNKGNFPGRFSGRQFSNSRSEMNVSTLELGDSALYLCASSLGWVRETQYFGPGTRLLVL.

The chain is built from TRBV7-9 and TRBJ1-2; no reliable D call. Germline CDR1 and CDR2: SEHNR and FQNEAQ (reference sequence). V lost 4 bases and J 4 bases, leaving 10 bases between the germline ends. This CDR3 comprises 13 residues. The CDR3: CASSSEGGYGYTF. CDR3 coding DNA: TGTGCCAGCAGCTCGGAGGGCGGCTATGGCTACACCTTC.

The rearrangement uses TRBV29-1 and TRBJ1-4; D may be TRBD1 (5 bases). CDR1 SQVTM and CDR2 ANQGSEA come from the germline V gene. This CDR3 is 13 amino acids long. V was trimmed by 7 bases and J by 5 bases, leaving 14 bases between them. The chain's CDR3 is CSARVAGNEKLFF. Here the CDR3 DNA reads TGCAGCGCTCGAGTGGCAGGGAATGAAAAACTGTTTTTT.

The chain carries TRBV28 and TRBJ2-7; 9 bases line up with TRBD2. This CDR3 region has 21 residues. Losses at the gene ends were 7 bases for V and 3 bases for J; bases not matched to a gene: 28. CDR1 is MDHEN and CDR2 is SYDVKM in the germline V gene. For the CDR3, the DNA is TGTGCCAGCAAAATCCCCTTAACCGGGAGGATTTCTAGCGGGGACCTCTACGAGCAGTACTTC. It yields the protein CASKIPLTGRISSGDLYEQYF.

The CDR3: CANAASGGYNEQFF. The CDR3 DNA reads as TGCGCCAACGCCGCTAGCGGGGGATACAATGAGCAGTTCTTC. The rearrangement joins TRBV4-1 to TRBJ2-1, with 10 bases lining up with TRBD2. The CDR3 has 14 amino acids. CDR1 and CDR2 (germline): MGHRA, YSYEKL. V lost 10 bases to trimming and J lost 4 bases; unmatched junction nucleotides: 7.

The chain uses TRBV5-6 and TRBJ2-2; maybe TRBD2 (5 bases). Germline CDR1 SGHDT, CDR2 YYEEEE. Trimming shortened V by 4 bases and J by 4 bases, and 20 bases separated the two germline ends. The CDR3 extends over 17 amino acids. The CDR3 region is CASSPGLSGWPTGELFF. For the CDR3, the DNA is TGTGCCAGCAGCCCGGGATTGTCGGGGTGGCCCACCGGGGAGCTGTTTTTT.

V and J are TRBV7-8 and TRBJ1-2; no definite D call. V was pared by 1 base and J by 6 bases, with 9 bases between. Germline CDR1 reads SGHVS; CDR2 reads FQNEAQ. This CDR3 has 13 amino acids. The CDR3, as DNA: TGTGCCAGCAGCTTAGAGCAGGCCGATGGCTACACCTTC. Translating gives CASSLEQADGYTF.

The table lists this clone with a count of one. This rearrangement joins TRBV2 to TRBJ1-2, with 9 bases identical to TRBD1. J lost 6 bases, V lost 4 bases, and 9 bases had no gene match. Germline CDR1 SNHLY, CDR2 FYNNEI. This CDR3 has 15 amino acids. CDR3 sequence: CASSAQTGGRNGYTF. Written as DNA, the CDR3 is TGTGCCAGCAGTGCCCAGACAGGGGGAAGGAATGGCTACACCTTC. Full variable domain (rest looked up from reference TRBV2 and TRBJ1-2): EPEVTQTPSHQVTQMGQEVILRCVPISNHLYFYWYRQILGQKVEFLVSFYNNEISEKSEIFDDQFSVERPDGSNFTLKIRSTKLEDSAMYFCASSAQTGGRNGYTFGSGTRLTVV.

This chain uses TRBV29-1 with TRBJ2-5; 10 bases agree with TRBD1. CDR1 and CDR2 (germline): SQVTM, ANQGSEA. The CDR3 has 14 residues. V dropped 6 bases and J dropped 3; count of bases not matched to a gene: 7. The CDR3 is CSVSPGQGKETQYF. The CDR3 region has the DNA TGCAGCGTCTCGCCGGGACAGGGGAAAGAGACCCAGTACTTC.

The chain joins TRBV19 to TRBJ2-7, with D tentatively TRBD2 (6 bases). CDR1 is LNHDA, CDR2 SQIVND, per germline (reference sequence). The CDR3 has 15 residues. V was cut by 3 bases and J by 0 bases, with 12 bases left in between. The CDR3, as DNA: TGTGCCAGTAGTATCACTACTAGCAGCTCCTACGAGCAGTACTTC. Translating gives CASSITTSSSYEQYF.

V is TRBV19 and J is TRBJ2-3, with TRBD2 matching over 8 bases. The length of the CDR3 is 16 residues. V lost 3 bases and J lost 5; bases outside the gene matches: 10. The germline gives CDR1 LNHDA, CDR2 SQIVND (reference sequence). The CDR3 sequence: CASSIKSGLGGDTQYF. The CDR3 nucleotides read TGTGCCAGTAGTATTAAGTCGGGACTAGGAGGAGATACGCAGTATTTT. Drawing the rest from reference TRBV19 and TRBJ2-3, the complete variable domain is DGGITQSPKYLFRKEGQNVTLSCEQNLNHDAMYWYRQDPGQGLRLIYYSQIVNDFQKGDIAEGYSVSREKKESFPLTVTSAQKNPTAFYLCASSIKSGLGGDTQYFGPGTRLTVL.

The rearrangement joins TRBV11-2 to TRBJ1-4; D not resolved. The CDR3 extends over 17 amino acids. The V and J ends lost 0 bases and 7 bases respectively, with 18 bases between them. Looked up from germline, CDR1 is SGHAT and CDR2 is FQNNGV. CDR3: CASSLDSNFAEVEKLFF. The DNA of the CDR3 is TGTGCCAGCAGCTTAGACTCGAACTTCGCGGAGGTTGAAAAACTGTTTTTT.

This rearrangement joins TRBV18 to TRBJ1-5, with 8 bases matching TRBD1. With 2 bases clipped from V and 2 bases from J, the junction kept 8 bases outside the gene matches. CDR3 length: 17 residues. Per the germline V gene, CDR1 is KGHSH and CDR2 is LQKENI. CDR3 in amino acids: CASSPNGQGLGNQPQHF. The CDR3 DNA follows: TGTGCCAGCTCACCAAACGGACAGGGTCTGGGCAATCAGCCCCAGCATTTT.

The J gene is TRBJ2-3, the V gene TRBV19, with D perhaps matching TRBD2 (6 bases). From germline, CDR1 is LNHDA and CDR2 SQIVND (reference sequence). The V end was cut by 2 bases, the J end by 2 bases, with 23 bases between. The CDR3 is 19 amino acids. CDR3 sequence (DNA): TGTGCCAGTAGTATATGGAGGACCGGGACTGGTAGATCCACAGATACGCAGTATTTT. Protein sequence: CASSIWRTGTGRSTDTQYF.

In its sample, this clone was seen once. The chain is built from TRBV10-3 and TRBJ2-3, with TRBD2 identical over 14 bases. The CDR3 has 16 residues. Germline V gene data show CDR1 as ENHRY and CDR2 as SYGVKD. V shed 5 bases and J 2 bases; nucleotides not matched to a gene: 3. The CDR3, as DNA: TGTGCCATCAGTCCGGGACTAGCGGGAGTCACAGATACGCAGTATTTT. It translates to CAISPGLAGVTDTQYF.

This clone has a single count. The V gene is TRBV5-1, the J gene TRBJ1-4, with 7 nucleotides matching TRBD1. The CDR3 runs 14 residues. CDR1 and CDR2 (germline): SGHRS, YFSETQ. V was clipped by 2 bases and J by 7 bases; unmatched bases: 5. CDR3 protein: CASSLGDSGEKLFF. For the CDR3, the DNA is TGCGCCAGCAGCTTAGGGGACAGTGGTGAAAAACTGTTTTTT.

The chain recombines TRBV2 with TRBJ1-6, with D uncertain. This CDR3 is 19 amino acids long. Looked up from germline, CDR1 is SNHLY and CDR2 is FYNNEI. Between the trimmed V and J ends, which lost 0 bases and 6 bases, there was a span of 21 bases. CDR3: CASSEAPPNAWELNSPLHF. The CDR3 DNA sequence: TGTGCCAGCAGTGAAGCGCCCCCAAATGCCTGGGAGCTTAATTCACCCCTCCACTTT.

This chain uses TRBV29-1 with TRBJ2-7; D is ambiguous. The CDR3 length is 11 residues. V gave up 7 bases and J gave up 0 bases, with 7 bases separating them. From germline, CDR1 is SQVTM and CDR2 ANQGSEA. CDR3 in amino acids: CSAESSYEQYF. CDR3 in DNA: TGCAGCGCTGAGAGCTCCTACGAGCAGTACTTC.

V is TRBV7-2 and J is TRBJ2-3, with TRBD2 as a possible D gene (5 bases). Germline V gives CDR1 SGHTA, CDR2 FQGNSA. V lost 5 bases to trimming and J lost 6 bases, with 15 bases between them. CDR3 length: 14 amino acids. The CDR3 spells CASSRSRPGDTQYF. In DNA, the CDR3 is TGTGCCAGCAGCCGGAGCCGGCCGGGGGATACGCAGTATTTT.

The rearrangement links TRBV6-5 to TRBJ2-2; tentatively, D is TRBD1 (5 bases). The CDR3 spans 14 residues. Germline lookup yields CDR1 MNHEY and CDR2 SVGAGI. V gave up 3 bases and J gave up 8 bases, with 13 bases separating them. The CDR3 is CASSYTGTLGELFF. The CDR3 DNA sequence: TGTGCCAGCAGTTATACAGGAACCCTAGGGGAGCTGTTTTTT.

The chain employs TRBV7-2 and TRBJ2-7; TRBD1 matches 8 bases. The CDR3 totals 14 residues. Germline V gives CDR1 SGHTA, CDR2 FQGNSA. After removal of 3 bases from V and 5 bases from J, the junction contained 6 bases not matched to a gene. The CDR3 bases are TGTGCCAGCAGCTTCGGGGACAGGTTACACGAGCAGTACTTC. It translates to CASSFGDRLHEQYF.

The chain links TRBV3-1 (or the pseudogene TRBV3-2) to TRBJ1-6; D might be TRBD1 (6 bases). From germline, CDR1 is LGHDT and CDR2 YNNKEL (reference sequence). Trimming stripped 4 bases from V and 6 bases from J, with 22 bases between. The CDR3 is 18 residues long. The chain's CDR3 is CASSPHGITGLGNSPLHF. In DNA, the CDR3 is TGTGCCAGCAGCCCACACGGGATAACAGGGTTAGGTAATTCACCCCTCCACTTT.